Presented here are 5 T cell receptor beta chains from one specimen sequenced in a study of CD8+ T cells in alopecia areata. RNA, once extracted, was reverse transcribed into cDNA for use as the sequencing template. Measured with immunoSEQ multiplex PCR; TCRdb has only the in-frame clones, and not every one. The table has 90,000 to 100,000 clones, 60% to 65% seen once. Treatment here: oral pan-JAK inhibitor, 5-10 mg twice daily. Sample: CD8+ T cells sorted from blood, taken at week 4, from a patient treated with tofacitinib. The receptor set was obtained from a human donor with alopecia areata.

The CDR3 reads CASSLNRRYNEQFF. The CDR3 DNA is TGTGCCAGCAGTCTGAATCGACGTTACAATGAGCAGTTCTTC. The genes are TRBV5-6 and TRBJ2-1, with D uncertain. This CDR3 is built from 14 residues. Trimming removed 5 bases at V and 4 bases at J, with 13 bases between. The germline gives CDR1 SGHDT, CDR2 YYEEEE. Looking up the rest from reference TRBV5-6 and TRBJ2-1 gives the full variable domain: DAGVTQSPTHLIKTRGQQVTLRCSPKSGHDTVSWYQQALGQGPQFIFQYYEEEERQRGNFPDRFSGHQFPNYSSELNVNALLLGDSALYLCASSLNRRYNEQFFGPGTRLTVL.

CDR3 loop: CAGGVYEQYF. Here the CDR3 DNA reads TGTGCCGGAGGGGTCTACGAGCAGTACTTC. The V gene is TRBV30, the J gene TRBJ2-7; D may be TRBD2 (6 bases). The V and J ends lost 8 bases and 3 bases respectively, with 8 bases between them. Germline V gives CDR1 GTSNPN, CDR2 SVGIG (reference sequence). The CDR3 length is 10 residues.

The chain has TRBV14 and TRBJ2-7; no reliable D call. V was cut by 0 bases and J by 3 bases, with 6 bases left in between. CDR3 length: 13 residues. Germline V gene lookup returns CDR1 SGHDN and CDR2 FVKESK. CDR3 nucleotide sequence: TGTGCCAGCAGCCAAGAACGCAACTACGAGCAGTACTTC. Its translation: CASSQERNYEQYF.

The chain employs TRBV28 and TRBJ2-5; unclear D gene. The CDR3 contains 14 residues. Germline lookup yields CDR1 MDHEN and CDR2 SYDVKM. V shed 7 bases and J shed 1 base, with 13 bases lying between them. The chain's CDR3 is CASTPLAVQETQYF. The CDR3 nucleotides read TGTGCCAGCACCCCGCTCGCGGTCCAAGAGACCCAGTACTTC.

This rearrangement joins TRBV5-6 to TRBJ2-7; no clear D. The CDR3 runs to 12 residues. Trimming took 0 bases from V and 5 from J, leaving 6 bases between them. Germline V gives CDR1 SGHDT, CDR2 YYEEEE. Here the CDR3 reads CASSLGDNEQYF. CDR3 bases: TGTGCCAGCAGCTTGGGGGATAACGAGCAGTACTTC.